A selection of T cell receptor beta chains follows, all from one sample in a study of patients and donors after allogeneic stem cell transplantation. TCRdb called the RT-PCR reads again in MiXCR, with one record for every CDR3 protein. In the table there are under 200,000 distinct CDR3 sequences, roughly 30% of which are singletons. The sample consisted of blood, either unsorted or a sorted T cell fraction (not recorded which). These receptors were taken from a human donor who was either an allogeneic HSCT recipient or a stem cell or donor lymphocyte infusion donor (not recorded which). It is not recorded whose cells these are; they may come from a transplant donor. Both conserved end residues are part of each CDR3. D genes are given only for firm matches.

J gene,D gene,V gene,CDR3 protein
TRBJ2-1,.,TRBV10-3,CAISESYNEQFF
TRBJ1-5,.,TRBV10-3,CAISERGNQPQHF
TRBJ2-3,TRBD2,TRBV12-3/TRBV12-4,CASSLVAGDTQYF
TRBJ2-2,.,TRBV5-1,CASTQGHSNTGELFF
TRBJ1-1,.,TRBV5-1,CASSLDSLNTEAFF
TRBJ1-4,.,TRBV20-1,CSASEGNSNEKLFF
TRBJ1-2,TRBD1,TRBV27,CASSEWTGSRGYTF
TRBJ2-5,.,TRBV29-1,CSVAEGRETQYF
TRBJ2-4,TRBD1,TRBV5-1,CASSSTGGRDIQYF
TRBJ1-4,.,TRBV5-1,CASSFRGSTNEKLFF
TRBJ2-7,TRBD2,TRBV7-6,CASSSTSGRYMQYF
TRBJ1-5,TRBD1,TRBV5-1,CASSYGQGGNQPQHF
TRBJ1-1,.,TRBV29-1,CSVEDLWSEAFF
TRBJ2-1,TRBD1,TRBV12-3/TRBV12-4,CAGSLIGTGVDEQFF
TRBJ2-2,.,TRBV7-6,CASSFITVGTGELFF
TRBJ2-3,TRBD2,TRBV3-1,CASSQVTSGTDTQYF
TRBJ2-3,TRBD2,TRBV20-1,CSGNQREGADTQYF
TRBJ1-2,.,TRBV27,CASSLRTNYGYTF
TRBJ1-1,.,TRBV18,CASSPPGILMNTEAFF
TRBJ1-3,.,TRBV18,CASSGRDDHRTGNTIYF
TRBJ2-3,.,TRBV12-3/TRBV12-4,CASSLMTYTDTQYF
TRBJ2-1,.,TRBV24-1,CATSDSTGTTLHEQFF
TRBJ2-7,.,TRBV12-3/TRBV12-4,CASSLGQAGVFEQYF
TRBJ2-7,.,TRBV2,CASSERDGWDMQYF
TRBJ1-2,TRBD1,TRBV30,CAWSVLTGCGYTF
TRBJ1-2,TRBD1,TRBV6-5,CASTGDDYGYTF
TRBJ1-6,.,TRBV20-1,CSARTEIYNSPLHF
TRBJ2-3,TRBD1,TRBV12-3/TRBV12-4,CASSTRTGPDTQYF
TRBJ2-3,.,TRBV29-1,CSTWVPDTQYF
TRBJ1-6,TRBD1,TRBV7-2,CASSSTGASGSPLHF
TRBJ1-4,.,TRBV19,CASSIDGVLRKLFF
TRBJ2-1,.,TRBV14,CASSQFRAVLYHEQFF
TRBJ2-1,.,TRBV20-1,CSARDRLGKQFF
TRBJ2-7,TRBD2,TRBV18,CASSTPAGPRGEQYF
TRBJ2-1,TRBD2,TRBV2,CARQLAGGLNELFF
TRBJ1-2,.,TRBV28,CASRAHYGYTF
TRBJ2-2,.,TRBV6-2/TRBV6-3,CASSYSPTGELFF
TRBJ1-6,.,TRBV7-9,CASSLMTGGSPLHF
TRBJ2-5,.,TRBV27,CASSLLGLGETQYF
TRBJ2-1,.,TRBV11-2,CASSSGLVSYNEQFF
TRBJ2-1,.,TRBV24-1,CATSDRRGVFRNEQFF
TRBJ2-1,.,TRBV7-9,CASSPLGGEQFF
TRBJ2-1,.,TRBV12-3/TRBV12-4,CASSSHGNEQFF
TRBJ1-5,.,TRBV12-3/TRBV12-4,CASSLGTVDSNQPQHF
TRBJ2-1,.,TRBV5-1,CASSLAPSAGYEQFF
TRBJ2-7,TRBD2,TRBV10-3,CAISGLAGSYEQYF
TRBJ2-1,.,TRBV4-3,CASSQRTEGNEQFF
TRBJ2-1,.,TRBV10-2,CASTREGSSYNEQFF
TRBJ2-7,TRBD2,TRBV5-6,CASSGGLAGSYEQYF
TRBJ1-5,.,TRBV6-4,CASSDLWQFGQPQHF
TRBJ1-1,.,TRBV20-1,CSAIQGNTEAFF
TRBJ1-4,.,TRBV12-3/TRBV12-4,CASSLEAVLGEKLFF